This T cell receptor (beta chain) was sequenced for a study of human T cells and chemical hapten exposure. Notes on the study in general: Among TCRs, those above 1 in 1000 frequency were unaffected by DPC sensitization.

In this sample, this clonotype turned up many times. The antigen is undetermined. The germline V and J ends were trimmed by 5 bases and 5 bases, with 13 bases remaining between them. This CDR3 is built from 12 residues. The V gene's germline CDR1 is DFQATT and CDR2 SNEGSKA (reference sequence). One entry per CDR3 protein, called by TCRdb with MiXCR from the RACE reads. This sample has under 90,000 distinct CDR3 sequences, with 8% to 10% found just once. Specified time point: pre-sensitization, week 0. Treatment noted: therapeutic diphenylcyclopropenone sensitization with weekly scalp DPC. Participating donors were patients with alopecia, aged 18 to 70 years, considered appropriate candidates for DPC.

This specimen was whole blood, taken in connection with sensitization to the hapten diphenylcyclopropenone (DPC). This clonotype originated in a woman between 40 and 55 years old with alopecia areata. Some clones in this sample may be carry-over from other donors' samples. V is TRBV20-1 and J is TRBJ2-7; possible D gene TRBD1, 6 bases. The CDR3 spells CSARRRTDEQYF. In DNA, the CDR3 is TGCAGTGCTCGCAGAAGGACAGACGAGCAGTACTTC.